This record looks at one T cell receptor beta chain sequence and its context. The antigen remains unidentified. This sample is part of a study of cytotoxic CD8 clonotypes in ibrutinib-treated CLL. Study overall: After treatment lasting a median 12 months, range 6 to 36, response samples were collected.

Investigators sought sequencing depths of between 1 in 200,000 and 1 in 1 million T cells. Some clones are missing from TCRdb's copy, which holds only in-frame ones; the method was immunoSEQ multiplex PCR. The sample yields around 200,000 clones, roughly 73% seen once. Study-level points and caveats: Higher circulating CD8+ T-cell counts strongly accompanied higher baseline clonality, above age-matched healthy donors.

Germline loops: CDR1 MNHNS, CDR2 SASEGT. Between the trimmed V and J ends, which lost 11 bases and 7 bases, there was a span of 20 bases. This CDR3 spans 13 amino acids. The sequence was obtained from a human donor with chronic lymphocytic leukemia. The sample consisted of PBMCs, taken after 12 months of ibrutinib treatment. V gene TRBV6-1 combines with J gene TRBJ1-2; possible D gene TRBD1, 6 bases. The CDR3 region is CASRLGTPIGYTF. The CDR3 DNA is TGTGCCTCCCGACTCGGGACACCCATTGGCTACACCTTC.